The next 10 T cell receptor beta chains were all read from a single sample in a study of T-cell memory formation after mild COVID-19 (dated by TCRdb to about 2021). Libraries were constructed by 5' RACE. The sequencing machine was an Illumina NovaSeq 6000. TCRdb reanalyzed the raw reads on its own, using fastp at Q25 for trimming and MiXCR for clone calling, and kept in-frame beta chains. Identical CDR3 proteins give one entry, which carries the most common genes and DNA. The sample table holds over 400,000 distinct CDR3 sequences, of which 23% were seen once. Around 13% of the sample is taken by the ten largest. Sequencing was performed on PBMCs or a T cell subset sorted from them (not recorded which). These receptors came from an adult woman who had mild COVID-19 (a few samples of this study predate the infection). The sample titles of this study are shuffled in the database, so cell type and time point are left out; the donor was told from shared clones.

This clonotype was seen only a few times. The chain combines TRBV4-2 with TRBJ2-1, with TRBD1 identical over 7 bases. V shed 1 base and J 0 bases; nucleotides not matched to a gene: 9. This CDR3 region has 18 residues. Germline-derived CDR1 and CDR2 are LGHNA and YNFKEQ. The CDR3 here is CASSQGPGGRASYNEQFF. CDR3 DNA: TGTGCCAGCAGCCAAGGACCAGGGGGAAGGGCCTCCTACAATGAGCAGTTCTTC.

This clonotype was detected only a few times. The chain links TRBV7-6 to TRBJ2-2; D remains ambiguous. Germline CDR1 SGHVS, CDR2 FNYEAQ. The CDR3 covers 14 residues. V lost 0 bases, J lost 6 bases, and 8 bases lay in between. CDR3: CASSLAGLSGELFF. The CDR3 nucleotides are TGTGCCAGCAGCTTAGCAGGCCTCTCCGGGGAGCTGTTTTTT.

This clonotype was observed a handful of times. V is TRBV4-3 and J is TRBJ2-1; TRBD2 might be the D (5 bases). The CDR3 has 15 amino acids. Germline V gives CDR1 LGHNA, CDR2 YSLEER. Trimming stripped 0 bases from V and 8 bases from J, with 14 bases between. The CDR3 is CASSQDTAVGDEQFF. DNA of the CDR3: TGCGCCAGCAGCCAAGATACAGCGGTCGGGGATGAGCAGTTCTTC.

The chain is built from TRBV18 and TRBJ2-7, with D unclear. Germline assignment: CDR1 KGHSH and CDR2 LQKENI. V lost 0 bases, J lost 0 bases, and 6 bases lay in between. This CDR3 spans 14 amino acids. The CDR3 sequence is CASSPPVFSYEQYF. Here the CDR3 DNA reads TGTGCCAGCTCACCACCGGTCTTCTCCTACGAGCAGTACTTC.

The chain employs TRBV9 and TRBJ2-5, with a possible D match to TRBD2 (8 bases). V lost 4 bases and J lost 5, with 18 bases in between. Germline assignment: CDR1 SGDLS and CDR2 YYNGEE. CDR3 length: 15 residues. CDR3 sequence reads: CASSPREGAWETQYF. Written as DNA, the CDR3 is TGTGCCAGCAGCCCCCGGGAGGGGGCTTGGGAGACCCAGTACTTC.

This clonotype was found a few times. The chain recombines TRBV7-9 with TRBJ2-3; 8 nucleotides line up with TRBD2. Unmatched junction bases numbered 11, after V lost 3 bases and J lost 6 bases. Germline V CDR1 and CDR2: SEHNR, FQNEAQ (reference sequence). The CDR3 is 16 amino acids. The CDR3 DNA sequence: TGTGCCAGCAGCTTGTCGTTAGCGGGACTTGGGGATACGCAGTATTTT. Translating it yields CASSLSLAGLGDTQYF.

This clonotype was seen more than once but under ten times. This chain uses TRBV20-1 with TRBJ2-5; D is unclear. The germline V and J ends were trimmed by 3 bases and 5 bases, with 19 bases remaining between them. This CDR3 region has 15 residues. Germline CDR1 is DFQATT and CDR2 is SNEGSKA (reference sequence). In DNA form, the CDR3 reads TGCAGTGCTAGCCCCATCAGTAGTGATAAGGAGACCCAGTACTTC. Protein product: CSASPISSDKETQYF.

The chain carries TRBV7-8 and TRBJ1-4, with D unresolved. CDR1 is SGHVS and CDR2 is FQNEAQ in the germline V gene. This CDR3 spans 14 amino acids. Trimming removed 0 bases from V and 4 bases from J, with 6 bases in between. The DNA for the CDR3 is TGTGCCAGCAGCTTAGCGGACGTTAATGAAAAACTGTTTTTT. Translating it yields CASSLADVNEKLFF.

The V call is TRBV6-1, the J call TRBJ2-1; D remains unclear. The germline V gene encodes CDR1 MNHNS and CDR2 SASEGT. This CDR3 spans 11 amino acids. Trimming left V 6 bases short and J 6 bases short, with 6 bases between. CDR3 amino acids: CASRNVNEQFF. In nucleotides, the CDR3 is TGTGCCAGCAGGAACGTCAATGAGCAGTTCTTC.

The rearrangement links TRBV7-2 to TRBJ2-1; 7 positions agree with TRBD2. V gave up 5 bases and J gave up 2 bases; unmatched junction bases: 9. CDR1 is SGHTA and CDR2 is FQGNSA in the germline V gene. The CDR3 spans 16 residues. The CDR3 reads CASSPPGTKTYNEQFF. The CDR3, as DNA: TGTGCCAGCAGCCCCCCCGGGACTAAGACCTACAATGAGCAGTTCTTC.